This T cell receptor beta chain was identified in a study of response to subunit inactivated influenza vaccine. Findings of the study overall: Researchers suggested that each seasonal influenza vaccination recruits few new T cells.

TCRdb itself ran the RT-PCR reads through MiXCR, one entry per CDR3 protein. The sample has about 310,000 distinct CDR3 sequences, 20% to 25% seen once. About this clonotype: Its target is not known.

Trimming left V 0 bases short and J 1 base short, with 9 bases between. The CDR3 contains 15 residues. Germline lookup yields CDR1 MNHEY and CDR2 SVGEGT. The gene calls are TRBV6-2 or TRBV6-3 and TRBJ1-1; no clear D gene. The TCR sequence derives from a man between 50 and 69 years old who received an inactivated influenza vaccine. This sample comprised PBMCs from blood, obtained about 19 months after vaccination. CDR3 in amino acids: CASSYSNPENTEAFF. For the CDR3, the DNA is TGTGCCAGCAGTTACTCCAACCCGGAGAACACTGAAGCTTTCTTT.